Following are 11 T cell receptor beta chains from one sample sequenced in a study of tissue T cells after allogeneic stem cell transplantation. Generated by immunoSEQ multiplex PCR, the TCRdb table keeps only in-frame clones and is missing some. This repertoire shows around 5,000 clones, 45% found once; its top ten account for about a sixth. As to time point: mouse harvest day 14 after allogeneic transplant. Each mouse received 10^7 T-cell-depleted marrow cells plus 10^6 splenic CD5+ T cells by tail vein. The sequenced material came from gut tissue. The receptors were sampled from a female BALB/c mouse given C57BL/6 T cells with graft-versus-host disease after an allogeneic hematopoietic cell transplant.

With respect to this clone: Gene names and germline match the mouse. The read ends 1 residue shy of where the CDR3 ends; the end is completed using the germline J gene. V usage is TRBV3 and J usage is TRBJ2-4; D not certain. V shed 2 bases and J shed 0 bases, with 3 bases lying between them. CDR1 and CDR2 from the germline V gene are SNHLY and FYNGKV (reference sequence). The CDR3 spans 13 residues. The DNA read from the CDR3 is TGTGCCAGCAGCTTATCTAGTCAAAACACCTTGTAC. Its translation is CASSLSSQNTLY. The entire CDR3 protein reads CASSLSSQNTLYF.

This clone was seen more than once but under ten times. Gene names are mouse gene names. Sequencing ends 1 residue short of the CDR3 end; the germline J gene provides the rest. The V call is TRBV3, the J call TRBJ2-7; D is undetermined. This CDR3 region has 11 residues. Germline V gene lookup returns CDR1 SNHLY and CDR2 FYNGKV (reference sequence). Trimming cost V 4 bases and J 6 bases, with 7 bases left between them. The part of the CDR3 DNA that was read is TGTGCCAGCAGCTCCCCGAGTGAACAGTAC. Translated, it gives CASSSPSEQY. The complete CDR3 sequence is CASSSPSEQYF.

A note on this clone: The gene names given are mouse names. The read ends 1 residue early relative to the CDR3; the germline J gene fills the gap. This rearrangement joins TRBV26 to TRBJ2-1, with 10 bases aligning to TRBD2. This CDR3 is built from 16 residues. The J segment lost 0 bases and the V segment lost 2 bases, leaving 1 base of the junction unmatched. Germline values: CDR1 KGHPV, CDR2 FQNQEV (reference sequence). The CDR3 DNA, read in part, is TGTGCCAGCAGTCTGGACTGGGGGGATAACTATGCTGAGCAGTTC. Amino acids: CASSLDWGDNYAEQF. The full CDR3 is CASSLDWGDNYAEQFF.

As to this clone: Gene names refer to mouse genes. The read ends 1 residue early relative to the CDR3; the germline J gene fills the gap. The chain employs TRBV3 and TRBJ1-1; D gene ambiguous. CDR1 is SNHLY and CDR2 is FYNGKV in the germline V gene (reference sequence). CDR3 length equals 12 residues. Trimming removed 3 bases at V and 6 bases at J, with 8 bases between. Here the CDR3 reads CASSFGQSEVFF. The CDR3 DNA, read in part, is TGTGCCAGCAGCTTTGGTCAGTCAGAAGTCTTC. Supplemented by reference TRBV3 and TRBJ1-1, the full variable domain reads GPKVLQIPSHQIIDMGQMVTLNCDPVSNHLYFYWYKQILGQQMEFLVNFYNGKVMEKSKLFKDQFSVERPDGSYFTLKIQPTALEDSAVYFCASSFGQSEVFFGKGTRLTVV.

With regard to this clone: The listed genes are named as in mouse. The read stops 1 residue short of the end of the CDR3; the missing end is completed from the germline J gene. The chain couples TRBV26 to TRBJ1-6; tentative D call: TRBD1 (5 bases). TRBJ1-6 is marked as an open reading frame, function uncertain. The V end was cut by 3 bases, the J end by 1 base, with 7 bases between. Germline loops: CDR1 KGHPV, CDR2 FQNQEV (reference sequence). The CDR3 extends over 15 amino acids. The sequenced CDR3 bases are TGTGCCAGCAGTCTTGACAGATCCTATAATTCGCCCCTCTAC. It yields the protein CASSLDRSYNSPLY. The complete CDR3 reads CASSLDRSYNSPLYF.

To note about this clone: Gene names refer to mouse genes. Sequencing ends 1 residue short of the CDR3 end; the germline J gene provides the rest. This chain links TRBV12-1 with TRBJ1-4, with D possibly matching TRBD1 (6 bases). This CDR3 is 14 amino acids long. Germline V gene sequence: CDR1 SGHSN, CDR2 HYEKVE. V lost 3 bases and J 1 base, leaving 8 bases between the germline ends. The CDR3 here is CASSSTGSNERLFF. CDR3 DNA, as far as it was read: TGTGCCAGCTCTTCGACAGGTTCCAACGAAAGATTATTT. The full variable domain, rest sourced from reference TRBV12-1 and TRBJ1-4, is DSGVVQSPRHIIKEKGGRSVLTCIPISGHSNVVWYQQTLGKELKFLIQHYEKVERDKGFLPSRFSVQQFDDYHSEMNMSALELEDSAMYFCASSSTGSNERLFFGHGTKLSVL.

As to this clone: Gene names refer to mouse genes. The read ends 1 residue shy of where the CDR3 ends; the end is completed using the germline J gene. This chain connects TRBV15 to TRBJ1-5; D is unclear. CDR3 size: 13 residues. V lost 3 bases, J lost 0 bases, and 3 bases lay in between. CDR1 is SGHND, CDR2 FRSKSL, per germline. CDR3 in amino acids: CASSFGNNQAPLF. The sequenced part of the CDR3 DNA is TGTGCCAGCAGTTTCGGTAACAACCAGGCTCCGCTT.

By share, this clone ranks as medium-sized (0.01 to 0.1%). These gene names are mouse names. The CDR3 is CASSLLTGKDTQYF. CDR3 DNA, as far as it was read: TGTGCCAGCAGTCTGTTGACAGGGAAAGACACCCAGTAC. The chain has TRBV26 and TRBJ2-5, with 7 positions matching TRBD1. The read ends 1 residue before the CDR3 terminus; that terminus is restored from the germline J gene. Germline V CDR1 and CDR2: KGHPV, FQNQEV (reference sequence). V was clipped by 1 base and J by 4 bases; unmatched bases: 2. CDR3 length: 14 amino acids. The full variable domain, its missing parts supplied by reference TRBV26 and TRBJ2-5, is NSKVIQTPRYLVKGQGQKAKMRCIPEKGHPVVFWYQQNKNNEFKFLINFQNQEVLQQIDMTEKRFSAECPSNSPCSLEIQSSEAGDSALYLCASSLLTGKDTQYFGPGTRLLVL.

As to this clone: Germline and genes: mouse. The observed sequence ends 1 residue before the CDR3 terminus, with the missing tail filled in from the germline J gene. This chain links TRBV2 with TRBJ2-7; 7 bases align to TRBD2. V trimming: 0 bases; J trimming: 0 bases; junction bases outside the gene matches: 2. The CDR3 has 15 residues. Germline V lookup: CDR1 LGHNA, CDR2 YSYQKL. The CDR3: CASSQDWGDSYEQYF. The CDR3 DNA, read in part, is TGTGCCAGCAGCCAAGATTGGGGGGACTCCTATGAACAGTAC.

With respect to this clone: Here the gene names and germline are mouse. The read comes to an end 1 residue before the CDR3 does, leaving the germline J gene to fill in the end. The genes are TRBV5 and TRBJ2-1; tentatively, D is TRBD2 (6 bases). V was trimmed by 0 bases and J by 3 bases, leaving 9 bases between them. This CDR3 region has 15 residues. In germline, CDR1 is LGHNA, CDR2 YNLKQL (reference sequence). Partial CDR3 DNA: TGTGCCAGCAGCCAAGAGTGGGGGTTCTATGCTGAGCAGTTC. Translation: CASSQEWGFYAEQF. The entire CDR3 is CASSQEWGFYAEQFF.

Sample share makes this clone medium-sized. Mouse gene names and germline throughout. The CDR3 end falls 1 residue outside the read, so it is completed with the germline J gene. This chain uses TRBV5 with TRBJ1-4, with 12 bases identical to TRBD1. Trimming took 2 bases from V and 5 from J; bases not matched to a gene: 6. CDR3 size: 17 residues. The germline CDR1 and CDR2 sequences are LGHNA and YNLKQL (reference sequence). The CDR3 DNA, read in part, is TGTGCCAGCAGCCAATTTCCGGGACAGGGGGCGAACGAAAGATTATTT. Translated: CASSQFPGQGANERLF. From start to end, the CDR3 is CASSQFPGQGANERLFF.